These T cell receptor beta chains were read from a single sample in a study of T cells in Graves' hyperthyroidism and ophthalmopathy. Each CDR3 protein is one row after TCRdb ran MiXCR on the multiplex PCR reads. The table shows 490,000 or so distinct CDR3 sequences, with about 20% occurring only once. The sample taken for sequencing was blood. Receptors originate from a woman in her 70s with Graves' ophthalmopathy. CDR3s include the opening cysteine and the closing phenylalanine or tryptophan. D genes are given only for firm matches. Where a row states a size, it is once, few, many or the class of an expanded clone; other rows omit it.

CDR3aa: CASSPPRPSNTEAFF
CDR3nt: TGTGCCAGCAGTCCTCCCCGACCCTCCAACACTGAAGCTTTCTTT
d_gene: NA
v_gene: TRBV28
abundance: many
j_gene: TRBJ1-1

CDR3aa: CASSQVPPGTLWYTEAFF
CDR3nt: TGTGCCAGCAGCCAAGTCCCCCCCGGGACCTTATGGTATACTGAAGCTTTCTTT
d_gene: NA
v_gene: TRBV14
abundance: few
j_gene: TRBJ1-1

CDR3aa: CASSLRAGATTGELFF
CDR3nt: TGCGCCAGCAGCTTGCGCGCGGGAGCTACCACCGGGGAGCTGTTTTTT
d_gene: TRBD2
v_gene: TRBV5-1
abundance: NA
j_gene: TRBJ2-2

CDR3aa: CASSLGTGGPTEQYF
CDR3nt: TGTGCCAGCAGTCTTGGGACAGGGGGGCCCACCGAGCAGTACTTC
d_gene: TRBD1
v_gene: TRBV27
abundance: NA
j_gene: TRBJ2-7

CDR3aa: CSAKGNEQFF
CDR3nt: TGCAGTGCTAAAGGTAATGAGCAGTTCTTC
d_gene: NA
v_gene: TRBV20-1
abundance: NA
j_gene: TRBJ2-1

CDR3aa: CASSLNPSGQFF
CDR3nt: TGTGCCAGCAGTTTGAACCCCTCTGGGCAGTTCTTC
d_gene: NA
v_gene: TRBV12-3/TRBV12-4
abundance: NA
j_gene: TRBJ2-1

CDR3aa: CASSRGTSDHNEQFF
CDR3nt: TGTGCCAGCTCACGAGGGACTAGCGACCACAATGAGCAGTTCTTC
d_gene: TRBD2
v_gene: TRBV18
abundance: NA
j_gene: TRBJ2-1

CDR3aa: CASSSRDIYNEQFF
CDR3nt: TGTGCCAGCAGCTCCCGGGACATTTACAATGAGCAGTTCTTC
d_gene: NA
v_gene: TRBV7-2
abundance: few
j_gene: TRBJ2-1

CDR3aa: CASSLAEASVNYGYTF
CDR3nt: TGTGCCAGCAGCTTAGCGGAGGCATCCGTTAACTATGGCTACACCTTC
d_gene: NA
v_gene: TRBV7-9
abundance: few
j_gene: TRBJ1-2

CDR3aa: CASSARGSGELFF
CDR3nt: TGTGCCAGCAGCGCAAGGGGAAGCGGGGAGCTGTTTTTT
d_gene: NA
v_gene: TRBV9
abundance: many
j_gene: TRBJ2-2

CDR3aa: CASSVSLPNEQFF
CDR3nt: TGTGCCAGCAGCGTGTCACTCCCCAATGAGCAGTTCTTC
d_gene: NA
v_gene: TRBV9
abundance: few
j_gene: TRBJ2-1

CDR3aa: CSARVSGGLGYGYTF
CDR3nt: TGCAGTGCTAGGGTCTCTGGGGGGCTAGGTTATGGCTACACCTTC
d_gene: NA
v_gene: TRBV20-1
abundance: once
j_gene: TRBJ1-2

CDR3aa: CASSTSWGANIQYF
CDR3nt: TGTGCCAGCAGTACCTCCTGGGGGGCAAACATTCAGTACTTC
d_gene: NA
v_gene: TRBV12-3/TRBV12-4
abundance: few
j_gene: TRBJ2-4

CDR3aa: CASSLGRGPGANVLTF
CDR3nt: TGTGCCAGCAGCTTAGGCAGGGGTCCTGGGGCCAACGTCCTGACTTTC
d_gene: NA
v_gene: TRBV7-2
abundance: many
j_gene: TRBJ2-6

CDR3aa: CASGTRGTGEETQYF
CDR3nt: TGTGCCAGCGGTACCCGGGGGACAGGGGAGGAGACCCAGTACTTC
d_gene: TRBD1
v_gene: TRBV7-2
abundance: NA
j_gene: TRBJ2-5

CDR3aa: CSALAGLADTQYF
CDR3nt: TGCAGTGCCCTGGCAGGGCTCGCAGATACGCAGTATTTT
d_gene: NA
v_gene: TRBV20-1
abundance: many
j_gene: TRBJ2-3

CDR3aa: CASSPSWAFNEQFF
CDR3nt: TGTGCCAGCAGCCCTAGTTGGGCTTTCAATGAGCAGTTCTTC
d_gene: NA
v_gene: TRBV7-2
abundance: NA
j_gene: TRBJ2-1

CDR3aa: CASSLFVPGPSRMRTNTEAFF
CDR3nt: TGTGCCAGCAGCTTATTTGTTCCGGGGCCCAGCCGGATGAGGACGAACACTGAAGCTTTCTTT
d_gene: NA
v_gene: TRBV7-9
abundance: NA
j_gene: TRBJ1-1

CDR3aa: CSASTGTSGTTSTDTQYF
CDR3nt: TGCAGTGCTTCAACAGGGACTAGCGGAACCACTAGCACAGATACGCAGTATTTT
d_gene: TRBD2
v_gene: TRBV20-1
abundance: many
j_gene: TRBJ2-3

CDR3aa: CASSFFAYEQYF
CDR3nt: TGTGCCAGCAGTTTTTTCGCCTACGAGCAGTACTTC
d_gene: NA
v_gene: TRBV12-3/TRBV12-4
abundance: NA
j_gene: TRBJ2-7

CDR3aa: CASSSPPTPSTRSYNEQFF
CDR3nt: TGTGCCAGCAGCTCCCCCCCCACCCCGTCTACACGCTCCTACAATGAGCAGTTCTTC
d_gene: NA
v_gene: TRBV7-9
abundance: NA
j_gene: TRBJ2-1

CDR3aa: CASSLGTGNYIDTQYF
CDR3nt: TGTGCCAGCAGCTTAGGGACAGGGAACTACATAGATACGCAGTATTTT
d_gene: TRBD1
v_gene: TRBV11-1
abundance: few
j_gene: TRBJ2-3

CDR3aa: CASSPGSSGSHNEQFF
CDR3nt: TGTGCCAGCAGCCCAGGAAGTAGCGGGAGCCACAATGAGCAGTTCTTC
d_gene: TRBD2
v_gene: TRBV7-8
abundance: NA
j_gene: TRBJ2-1

CDR3aa: CASSLKGSGELFF
CDR3nt: TGTGCCAGCAGCTTAAAGGGGTCCGGGGAGCTGTTTTTT
d_gene: NA
v_gene: TRBV7-3
abundance: NA
j_gene: TRBJ2-2

CDR3aa: CASRYKSAEAFF
CDR3nt: TGTGCCAGCCGTTACAAGTCCGCTGAAGCTTTCTTT
d_gene: NA
v_gene: TRBV6-5
abundance: NA
j_gene: TRBJ1-1

CDR3aa: CASSLGPRLAGGEQYF
CDR3nt: TGCGCCAGCAGCTTGGGTCCGCGACTAGCGGGAGGCGAGCAGTACTTC
d_gene: TRBD2
v_gene: TRBV5-1
abundance: NA
j_gene: TRBJ2-7

CDR3aa: CASSLGGGTPRAFF
CDR3nt: TGCGCCAGCAGCTTGGGTGGGGGCACCCCGCGGGCTTTCTTT
d_gene: NA
v_gene: TRBV5-1
abundance: few
j_gene: TRBJ1-1

CDR3aa: CASSPRTGGSQPQHF
CDR3nt: TGTGCCAGCAGTCCAAGGACAGGGGGCAGTCAGCCCCAGCATTTT
d_gene: TRBD1
v_gene: TRBV28
abundance: many
j_gene: TRBJ1-5

CDR3aa: CASSRTSGSNEQYF
CDR3nt: TGTGCCAGCAGCCGGACTAGCGGGAGTAACGAGCAGTACTTC
d_gene: TRBD2
v_gene: TRBV11-2
abundance: many
j_gene: TRBJ2-7

CDR3aa: CSAPWVGTEETQYF
CDR3nt: TGCAGTGCCCCCTGGGTGGGGACAGAAGAGACCCAGTACTTC
d_gene: TRBD1
v_gene: TRBV20-1
abundance: few
j_gene: TRBJ2-5

CDR3aa: CASSLESGAGETQYF
CDR3nt: TGTGCCAGCAGCTTAGAATCCGGGGCCGGCGAGACCCAGTACTTC
d_gene: NA
v_gene: TRBV11-2
abundance: many
j_gene: TRBJ2-5

CDR3aa: CASSRGQGASDTQYF
CDR3nt: TGTGCCAGCAGCAGGGGACAGGGAGCATCAGATACGCAGTATTTT
d_gene: TRBD1
v_gene: TRBV11-2
abundance: NA
j_gene: TRBJ2-3

CDR3aa: CASRSGDYEQYF
CDR3nt: TGTGCCAGCAGGAGCGGGGACTACGAGCAGTACTTC
d_gene: TRBD2
v_gene: TRBV6-2/TRBV6-3
abundance: many
j_gene: TRBJ2-7

CDR3aa: CASSPVRGPLNGYTF
CDR3nt: TGTGCCAGCAGTCCAGTCAGGGGCCCCCTGAATGGCTACACCTTC
d_gene: NA
v_gene: TRBV7-3
abundance: few
j_gene: TRBJ1-2

CDR3aa: CATSRDPEAEQFF
CDR3nt: TGTGCCACCAGCAGAGATCCTGAGGCTGAGCAGTTCTTC
d_gene: NA
v_gene: TRBV15
abundance: few
j_gene: TRBJ2-1

CDR3aa: CATSFSGRAIEQYF
CDR3nt: TGTGCCACCAGCTTTAGCGGGAGGGCCATCGAGCAGTACTTC
d_gene: TRBD2
v_gene: TRBV15
abundance: few
j_gene: TRBJ2-7

CDR3aa: CSARRGAGVEELFF
CDR3nt: TGCAGTGCTAGGAGGGGAGCGGGAGTCGAGGAGCTGTTTTTT
d_gene: TRBD2
v_gene: TRBV20-1
abundance: many
j_gene: TRBJ2-2

CDR3aa: CASKVPAGEAFF
CDR3nt: TGTGCCAGTAAGGTCCCTGCAGGGGAGGCTTTCTTT
d_gene: NA
v_gene: TRBV19
abundance: NA
j_gene: TRBJ1-1

CDR3aa: CASSRGTLGTEAFF
CDR3nt: TGTGCCAGCAGCCGAGGGACCCTCGGGACTGAAGCTTTCTTT
d_gene: NA
v_gene: TRBV11-2
abundance: few
j_gene: TRBJ1-1